The present T cell receptor (beta chain) was sequenced within a study of blood T cell repertoires in COVID-19. The wider study: PBMCs, B-cell-depleted T cells, or T cells provided the cDNA or gDNA that made up the material.

As handled by the study authors: For nucleated cells, counts were estimated from reference gene primer amplification. The table came from immunoSEQ multiplex PCR; TCRdb's copy has only in-frame clones and leaves some out. The V and J calls and clone size are taken from that table; D and trimming were inferred from the DNA. The repertoire consists of 100,000 to 130,000 clones, with approximately 88% occurring once and the leading ten covering about 6.8%. V gave up 6 bases and J gave up 4 bases, with 15 bases separating them. This CDR3 has 14 amino acids. Germline V gene lookup returns CDR1 MDHEN and CDR2 SYDVKM.

V is TRBV28 and J is TRBJ1-1, with TRBD1 as a possible D gene (6 bases). Material: peripheral blood. The receptor's source is a man aged 45 to 65 with active or convalescent COVID-19. The CDR3 reads CASSPTRGITEAFF. The CDR3 bases are TGTGCCAGCAGCCCCACCAGGGGAATCACTGAAGCTTTCTTT. The entire variable domain, with the rest obtained from reference TRBV28 and TRBJ1-1, is as follows: DVKVTQSSRYLVKRTGEKVFLECVQDMDHENMFWYRQDPGLGLRLIYFSYDVKMKEKGDIPEGYSVSREKKERFSLILESASTNQTSMYLCASSPTRGITEAFFGQGTRLTVV.